This T cell receptor beta chain was recorded in a study of blood T cells in healthy people across ages (dated by TCRdb to the mid-2010s). Some background on the complete study: In model experiments, template switching captured roughly one uniquely barcoded TCR beta cDNA molecule for every two T cells. To avoid experimental bias, donors of different ages were randomly spread across the sequencing lanes. Donors were grouped into four age groups: young (average approximately 15 years), middle-aged (39), aged (about 60) and long-lived (about 90). Using the same blood draw, the study looked at two additional independent replicas of 1 million unique cDNA reads for two donors, one aged 18 to 29 and the other aged 80 or older. Using deep sequencing normalized with unique cDNA molecular identifiers, the study measured how TCR beta repertoire diversity changes with age.

Note on this clonotype: Its antigen remains unidentified. No much larger clone is present one base from it, and per-base qualities are unavailable.

On the study overall, not on this receptor specifically: Because profiling used bulk unsorted PBMCs, naive and antigen-experienced compartments could not be compared conclusively. Compared with the aged group, more naive CD4+ T cells, fewer expanded clones and increased TCR diversity were shown by the long-lived group, suggesting age selection. Because the CMV infection status of the donors was unknown, age-related changes in expanded clonotypes may potentially have been confounded. As age increased, observed TCR beta diversity per million T cells dropped in a roughly linear way, and a significant reduction was already evident by age about 40. The percentage of naive T cells measured by flow cytometry correlated strongly with observed TCR beta diversity. Estimates of total diversity based on one million sequenced T cells were regarded as lower bounds and as underestimates.

Library creation used 5' RACE. Sequenced using an Illumina HiSeq 2500. A second roughly 7 to 11 cycle PCR used a sample-barcoded 5' primer and a J-beta primer mix. Each TCR beta cDNA molecule received a unique molecular identifier from a template-switch 5' adaptor carrying 12 random nucleotides. Each sample yielded at least 2.5 million CDR3-containing paired-end reads. First-strand cDNA synthesis was performed from all RNA using the Mint cDNA synthesis kit, with priming by a TRBC-specific oligonucleotide. Following uracil-DNA glycosylase treatment, a first 18-cycle PCR with universal primers M1SS and BC2_uni_R was performed on all cDNA. The source study handled its data this way. For normalization, 1 million high-quality reads were randomly selected from each sample, with every read carrying a distinct molecular identifier. Instead of being binned into consensus sequences, reads that shared molecular identifiers were thrown out. MiTCR, set to a Q25 quality threshold and the strictest error-elimination algorithm, was used for CDR3 identification, clonotype clustering and error correction. A nonparametric unseen species model with Euler transformation was used to estimate lower-bound total TCR beta diversity. The public reads were quality trimmed at Q25 with fastp and then assembled into clones with MiXCR by TCRdb, keeping productive beta chains. Here each entry gathers all rows of one CDR3 protein and keeps the most common genes and DNA. The V and J calls here are based on TCRdb, not the publication. The sample table shows some 700,000 distinct CDR3 sequences, and roughly two fifths are seen once. Of the sample, 20% to 25% is held by the ten largest clones.

Donors were around 37 systemically healthy Caucasian individuals from Russia aged about 6 to 100 years. About 10 milliliters of peripheral blood were collected from each donor into EDTA-treated Vacutainer tubes. Ficoll-Paque density-gradient centrifugation was used to isolate PBMCs, with at least 7 million per sample. Total RNA, at least 6 micrograms per sample, was extracted from PBMCs with Trizol reagent. For every donor, flow cytometry on a PBMC aliquot measured the percentage of naive CD45RAhigh/CD27high T cells. Compared with germline, V lacks 5 bases and J lacks 0 bases; bases without a gene match: 6. The CDR1 and CDR2 encoded by the germline V gene (reference sequence) are SEHNR and FQNEAQ. From its cysteine to its phenylalanine, the CDR3 spans 16 amino acids. Solely the CDR3 DNA is kept, with 48 bases framed from the first base.

This clonotype was sampled from an older woman in good health. The sample comprised blood. This chain joins TRBV7-9 to TRBJ2-1; 8 of the junction bases match TRBD2. The nucleotides read TGTGCCAGCAGCCCCGAGGGGACTAGCTCCTACAATGAGCAGTTCTTC. Translated, it gives CASSPEGTSSYNEQFF.